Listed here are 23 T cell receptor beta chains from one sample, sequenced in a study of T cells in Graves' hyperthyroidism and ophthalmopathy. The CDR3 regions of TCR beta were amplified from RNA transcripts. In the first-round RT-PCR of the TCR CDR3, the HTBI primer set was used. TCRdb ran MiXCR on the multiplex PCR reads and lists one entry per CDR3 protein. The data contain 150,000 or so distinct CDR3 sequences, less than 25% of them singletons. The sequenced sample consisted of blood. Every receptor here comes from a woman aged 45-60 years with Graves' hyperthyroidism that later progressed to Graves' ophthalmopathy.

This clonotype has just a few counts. The CDR3 reads CAISDRLDSGWPSTDTQYF. CDR3 in DNA: TGTGCCATCAGTGACAGGTTGGATAGCGGGTGGCCTAGCACAGATACGCAGTATTTT. The chain combines TRBV10-3 with TRBJ2-3, with TRBD2 identical over 7 bases. V lost 3 bases, J lost 0 bases, and 15 bases stayed unmatched. This CDR3 spans 19 amino acids. Germline V gene data show CDR1 as ENHRY and CDR2 as SYGVKD.

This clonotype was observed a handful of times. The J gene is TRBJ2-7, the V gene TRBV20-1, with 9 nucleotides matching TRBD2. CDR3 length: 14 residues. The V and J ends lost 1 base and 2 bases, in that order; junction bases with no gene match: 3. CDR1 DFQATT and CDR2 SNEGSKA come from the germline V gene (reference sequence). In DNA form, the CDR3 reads TGCAGTGCTAGAGTGGCGGGAGGGCCCTACGAGCAGTACTTC. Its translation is CSARVAGGPYEQYF.

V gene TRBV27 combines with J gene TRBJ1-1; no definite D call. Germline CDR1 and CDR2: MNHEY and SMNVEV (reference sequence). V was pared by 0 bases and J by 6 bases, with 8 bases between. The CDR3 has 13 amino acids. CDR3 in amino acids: CASSLSGRAEAFF. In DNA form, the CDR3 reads TGTGCCAGCAGTTTATCGGGGAGGGCTGAAGCTTTCTTT.

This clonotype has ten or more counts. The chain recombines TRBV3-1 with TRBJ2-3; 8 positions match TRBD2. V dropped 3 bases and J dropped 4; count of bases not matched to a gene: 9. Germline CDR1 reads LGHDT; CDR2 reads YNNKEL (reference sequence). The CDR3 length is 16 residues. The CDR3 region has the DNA TGTGCCAGCAGCCACGGGGCAAGCGGGAGTCCAGATACGCAGTATTTT. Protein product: CASSHGASGSPDTQYF.

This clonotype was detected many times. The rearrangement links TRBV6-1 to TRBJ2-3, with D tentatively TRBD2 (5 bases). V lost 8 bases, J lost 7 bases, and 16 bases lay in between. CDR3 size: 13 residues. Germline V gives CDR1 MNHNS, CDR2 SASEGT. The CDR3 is CASQIWTGNTQYF. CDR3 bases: TGTGCCAGCCAAATATGGACTGGGAATACGCAGTATTTT.

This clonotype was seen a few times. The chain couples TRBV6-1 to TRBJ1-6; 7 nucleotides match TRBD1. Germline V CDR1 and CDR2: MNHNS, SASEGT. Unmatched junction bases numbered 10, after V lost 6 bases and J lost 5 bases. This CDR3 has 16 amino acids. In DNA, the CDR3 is TGTGCCAGCAGCCTAGGGGACAGCCAACATAATTCACCCCTCCACTTT. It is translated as CASSLGDSQHNSPLHF.

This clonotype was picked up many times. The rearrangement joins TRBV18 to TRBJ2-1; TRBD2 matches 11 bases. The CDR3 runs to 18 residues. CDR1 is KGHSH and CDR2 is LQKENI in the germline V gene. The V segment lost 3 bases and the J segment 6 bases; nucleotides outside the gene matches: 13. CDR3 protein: CASSPLGASGRYCNEQFF. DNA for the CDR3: TGTGCCAGCTCACCCCTCGGGGCTAGCGGGAGGTATTGCAATGAGCAGTTCTTC.

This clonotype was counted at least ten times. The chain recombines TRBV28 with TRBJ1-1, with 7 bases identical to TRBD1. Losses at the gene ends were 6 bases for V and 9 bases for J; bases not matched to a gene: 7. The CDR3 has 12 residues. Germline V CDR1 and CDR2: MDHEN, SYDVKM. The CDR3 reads CASSLQQGKAFF. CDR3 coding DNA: TGTGCCAGCAGCCTTCAACAGGGGAAAGCTTTCTTT.

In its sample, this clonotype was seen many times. As DNA, the CDR3 is TGTGCCAGCAGCTTCCACGCGGTTTGGGACTACCCCTACAATGAGCAGTTCTTC. This translates into CASSFHAVWDYPYNEQFF. The chain recombines TRBV11-2 with TRBJ2-1, with 7 bases matching TRBD2. V lost 3 bases, J lost 2 bases, and 13 bases stayed unmatched. This CDR3 has 18 amino acids. Germline V gene sequence: CDR1 SGHAT, CDR2 FQNNGV.

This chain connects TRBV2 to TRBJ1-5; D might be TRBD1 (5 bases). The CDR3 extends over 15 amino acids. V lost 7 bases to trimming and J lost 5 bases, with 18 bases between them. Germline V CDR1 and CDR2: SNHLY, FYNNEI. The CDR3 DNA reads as TGTGCCAGCAAGGAGGAGGGCAGGGCTTATCAGCCCCAGCATTTT. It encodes CASKEEGRAYQPQHF.

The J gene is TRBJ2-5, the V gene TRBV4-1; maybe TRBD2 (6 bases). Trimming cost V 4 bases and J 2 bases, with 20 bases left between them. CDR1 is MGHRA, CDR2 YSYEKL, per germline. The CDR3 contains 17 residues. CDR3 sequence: CASSPSKSTGVQETQYF. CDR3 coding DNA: TGCGCCAGCAGCCCATCAAAGTCGACGGGAGTACAAGAGACCCAGTACTTC.

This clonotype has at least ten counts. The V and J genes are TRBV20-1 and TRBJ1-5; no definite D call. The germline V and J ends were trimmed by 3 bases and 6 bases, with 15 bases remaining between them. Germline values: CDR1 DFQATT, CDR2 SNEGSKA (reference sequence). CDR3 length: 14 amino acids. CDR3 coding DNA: TGCAGTGCTAGGGATGGTCCCCTAGGTCAGCCCCAGCATTTT. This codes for CSARDGPLGQPQHF.

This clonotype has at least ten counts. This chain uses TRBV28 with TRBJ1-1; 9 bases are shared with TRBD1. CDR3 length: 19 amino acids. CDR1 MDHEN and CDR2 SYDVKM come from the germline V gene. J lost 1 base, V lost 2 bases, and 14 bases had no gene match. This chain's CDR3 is CASSLRDRVIRDANTEAFF. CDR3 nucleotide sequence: TGTGCCAGCAGTTTAAGGGACAGGGTGATACGGGATGCGAACACTGAAGCTTTCTTT.

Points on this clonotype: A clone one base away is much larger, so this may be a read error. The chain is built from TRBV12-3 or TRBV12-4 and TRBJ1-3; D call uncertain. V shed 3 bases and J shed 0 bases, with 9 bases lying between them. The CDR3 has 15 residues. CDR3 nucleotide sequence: TGTGCCAGCAGTTTGGTGGTTGGCTCTGGAAACACCATATATTTT. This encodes CASSLVVGSGNTIYF.

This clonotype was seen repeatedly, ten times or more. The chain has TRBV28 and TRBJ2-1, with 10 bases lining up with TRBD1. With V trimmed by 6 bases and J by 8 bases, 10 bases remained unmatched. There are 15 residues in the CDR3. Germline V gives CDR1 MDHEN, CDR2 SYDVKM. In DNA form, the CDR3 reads TGTGCCAGCAGAGAAACCGGGACAGGGGTCCATGAGCAGTTCTTC. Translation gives CASRETGTGVHEQFF.

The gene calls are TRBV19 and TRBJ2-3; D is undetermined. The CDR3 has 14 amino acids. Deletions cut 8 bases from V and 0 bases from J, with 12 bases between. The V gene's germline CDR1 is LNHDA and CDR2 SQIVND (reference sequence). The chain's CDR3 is CASGSIRSTDTQYF. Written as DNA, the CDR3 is TGTGCCAGTGGCTCCATTCGGAGCACAGATACGCAGTATTTT.

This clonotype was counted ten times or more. This CDR3 is CASSPRAREIPGHRNQPQHF. The CDR3 coding sequence is TGTGCCAGCAGTCCGAGAGCCCGCGAGATCCCGGGACACCGCAATCAGCCCCAGCATTTT. The chain couples TRBV28 to TRBJ1-5, with D perhaps matching TRBD1 (6 bases). Germline V gene sequence: CDR1 MDHEN, CDR2 SYDVKM. The V and J ends lost 5 bases and 2 bases respectively, with 28 bases between them. CDR3 length: 20 residues. Full variable domain (missing parts from reference TRBV28 and TRBJ1-5): DVKVTQSSRYLVKRTGEKVFLECVQDMDHENMFWYRQDPGLGLRLIYFSYDVKMKEKGDIPEGYSVSREKKERFSLILESASTNQTSMYLCASSPRAREIPGHRNQPQHFGDGTRLSIL.

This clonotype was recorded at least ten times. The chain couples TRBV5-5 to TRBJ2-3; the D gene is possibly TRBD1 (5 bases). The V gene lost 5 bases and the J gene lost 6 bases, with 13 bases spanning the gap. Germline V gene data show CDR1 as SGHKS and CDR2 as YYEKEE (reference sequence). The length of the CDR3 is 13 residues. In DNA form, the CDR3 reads TGTGCCAGCAGTCTCCAGGGTTCGGATACGCAGTATTTT. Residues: CASSLQGSDTQYF.

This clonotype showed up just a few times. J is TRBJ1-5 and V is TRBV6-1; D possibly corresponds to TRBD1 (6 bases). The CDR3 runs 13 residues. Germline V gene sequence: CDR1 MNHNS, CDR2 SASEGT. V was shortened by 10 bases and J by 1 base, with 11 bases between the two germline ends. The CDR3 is CATNQGSNQPQHF. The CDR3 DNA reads TGTGCCACAAATCAGGGGAGCAATCAGCCCCAGCATTTT.

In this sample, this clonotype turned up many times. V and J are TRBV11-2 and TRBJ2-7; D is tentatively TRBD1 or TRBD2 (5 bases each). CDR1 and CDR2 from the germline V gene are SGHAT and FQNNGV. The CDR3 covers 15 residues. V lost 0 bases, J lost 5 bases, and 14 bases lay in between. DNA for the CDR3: TGTGCCAGCAGCTTAGATCGGGGCTTGCAAAACGAGCAGTACTTC. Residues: CASSLDRGLQNEQYF.

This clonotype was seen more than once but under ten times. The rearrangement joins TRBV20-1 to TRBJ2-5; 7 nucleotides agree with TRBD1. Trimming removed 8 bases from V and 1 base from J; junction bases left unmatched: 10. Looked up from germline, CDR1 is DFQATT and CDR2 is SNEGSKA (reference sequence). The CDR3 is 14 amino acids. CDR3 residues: CSTAATGVQETQYF. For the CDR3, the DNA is TGCAGTACTGCAGCCACAGGGGTCCAAGAGACCCAGTACTTC.

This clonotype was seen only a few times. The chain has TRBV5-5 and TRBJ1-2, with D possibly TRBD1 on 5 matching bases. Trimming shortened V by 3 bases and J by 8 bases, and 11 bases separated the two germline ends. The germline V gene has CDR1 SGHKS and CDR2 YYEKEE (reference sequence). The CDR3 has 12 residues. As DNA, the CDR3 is TGTGCCAGCAGCTCGCGGGGGGGGGGCTACACCTTC. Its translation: CASSSRGGGYTF.

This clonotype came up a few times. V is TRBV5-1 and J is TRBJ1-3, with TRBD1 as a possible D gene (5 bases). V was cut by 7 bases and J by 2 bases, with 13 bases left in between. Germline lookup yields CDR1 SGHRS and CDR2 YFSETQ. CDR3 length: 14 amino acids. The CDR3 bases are TGCGCCAGCCGTGATGGGACGGCTGGAAACACCATATATTTT. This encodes CASRDGTAGNTIYF.